This T cell receptor (beta chain) was documented in a study of T cell repertoires in cytomegalovirus infection. Turning to the study itself: An indication of both CMV infection and matching HLA type came from public TCR beta signatures.

V was pared by 5 bases and J by 2 bases, with 12 bases between. This CDR3 spans 13 amino acids. The germline V gene has CDR1 SQVTM and CDR2 ANQGSEA. In TCRdb, the reads were re-called with MiXCR into one record per CDR3 protein. The table shows fewer than 250,000 distinct CDR3 sequences, with about 12% occurring only once. V usage is TRBV29-1 and J usage is TRBJ2-5; perhaps TRBD1 as D (6 bases). The sequence was obtained from a human donor in good health (CMV status not recorded). Some clones in this sample may be carry-over from other donors' samples. The sequencing input was PBMCs. The CDR3 loop reads CSVYDRIQETQYF. The CDR3 nucleotides read TGCAGCGTTTACGACAGGATACAAGAGACCCAGTACTTC.